This note documents a single TCR beta chain sequence. What antigen it recognizes has not been identified. No quality values exist for individual bases; no much larger clone is one base distant. The immunoSEQ Assay, a bias-controlled multiplex PCR, was used to amplify TCRbeta CDR3 regions from genomic DNA. On the study's bioinformatics: Nucleated cell counts per sample were estimated from amplification of reference gene primers within the assay. To quantify the absolute abundance of each unique TCRbeta CDR3 rearrangement, sequence reads were collapsed and filtered. For each sample, productive Simpson clonality was calculated as the square root of Simpson's diversity index across productive rearrangements. Held by TCRdb, this immuneACCESS table contains in-frame sequences only and omits some clones. Under half of the omission traces to an unresolved V gene where checked; the cause of the rest is unknown. That table supplies the V and J calls and clone size; D and trimming were determined from the DNA. Within this sample are approximately 220,000 clones, with under 90% of them counted one time only. The ten largest make up about 4% of the sample.

CDR1 and CDR2 are read off the germline V gene as SGHDT and YYEEEE. V sheds 1 base and J sheds 7 bases, leaving 9 bases between their ends. Reading from cysteine to phenylalanine, the CDR3 counts 13 amino acids. Only CDR3 DNA remains: 39 bases, in frame from the first base. The data were obtained in a study of blood T cell repertoires in COVID-19 (TCRdb year 2020). As for the study more broadly: The collaborator samples originated in the United States, Italy and Spain and spanned the acute and convalescent phases of COVID-19. Nearly every sample came with metadata listing a de-identified subject ID, COVID-19 status, age in years and sex. The dataset comprised deeply sampled blood TCRbeta repertoires from subjects exposed to, actively infected with, or recovered from COVID-19. The samples were drawn from the first 160 participants of the ongoing ImmuneRACE study and from under 1,500 subjects provided by 6 global collaborators. Where available, HLA class I and class II types were taken from metadata supplied by the sample provider and were not determined by assay-based typing. The material from the prospective study consisted of cDNA or gDNA derived from T cells, B-cell-depleted T cells, or PBMCs. The repertoires were released in a freely available public database intended as a resource for research on the immune response to SARS-CoV-2.

Summary of the overall study and its limitations: The quantity of clinical and demographic metadata differed by source and by participant and was supplied without curation.

Participants in the prospective study were enrolled through a virtual design, were aged roughly 18 to 100 years, and lived in about two dozen United States geographic areas. To assign participants to cohorts, the prospective study relied on clinical history that participants themselves reported in a screening survey and a study questionnaire. In the prospective study, mobile phlebotomists collected whole blood, serum and a nasopharyngeal or oropharyngeal swab from each participant. Prospective study participants could optionally give additional blood draws and questionnaires over an approximately two-month period. Before DNA extraction, prospective study blood samples were shipped either frozen or at room temperature.

The material sequenced was PBMCs or T cells enriched from blood (not recorded which). In this chain, TRBV5-6 is recombined with TRBJ1-5, with an unclear D gene assignment. This sequence was found in a woman in her thirties with acute COVID-19. The sequenced DNA: TGTGCCAGCAGCTTGTGGGCCCTCCAGCCCCAGCATTTT. Translated, it gives CASSLWALQPQHF.